The 28 T cell receptor beta chains reported below all come from one sample, sequenced in a study of T cells in Graves' hyperthyroidism and ophthalmopathy. From RNA transcripts, TCR beta CDR3 regions were amplified. A first-round RT-PCR of the TCR CDR3 used the HTBI primer set. One entry per CDR3 protein, called by TCRdb with MiXCR from the multiplex PCR reads. The sample gives nearly 600,000 distinct CDR3 sequences, 13% to 15% of which show up once; 7.1% is in the top ten. Sequenced material: blood. The receptors were gathered from a woman aged 18-30 years with Graves' ophthalmopathy.

The V call is TRBV25-1, the J call TRBJ2-5; possibly TRBD1 for D (6 bases). From germline, CDR1 is MGHDK and CDR2 SYGVNS. The V and J ends lost 3 bases and 2 bases respectively, with 7 bases between them. This CDR3 contains 13 residues. This CDR3 reads CASSDTGQETQYF. For the CDR3, the DNA is TGTGCCAGCAGTGATACAGGGCAAGAGACCCAGTACTTC.

This clonotype was counted ten times or more. This chain connects TRBV18 to TRBJ1-1; maybe TRBD1 (5 bases). Germline CDR1 is KGHSH and CDR2 is LQKENI. V was clipped by 2 bases and J by 0 bases, with 10 bases between them. The CDR3 is made up of 15 amino acids. The CDR3 coding sequence is TGTGCCAGCTCACCATTCCCAGGGCTGAACACTGAAGCTTTCTTT. Protein: CASSPFPGLNTEAFF.

This chain uses TRBV28 with TRBJ2-1; 9 bases are shared with TRBD2. The CDR3 is 15 amino acids. Trimming removed 3 bases from V and 15 bases from J; junction bases left unmatched: 15. From germline, CDR1 is MDHEN and CDR2 SYDVKM. Here the CDR3 reads CASSFGGPTSGTAFF. In nucleotides, the CDR3 is TGTGCCAGCAGTTTTGGAGGCCCGACTAGCGGTACGGCGTTCTTC.

This clonotype was recorded a few times. The chain couples TRBV20-1 to TRBJ2-7, with 11 bases lining up with TRBD2. Germline lookup yields CDR1 DFQATT and CDR2 SNEGSKA (reference sequence). V lost 3 bases and J lost 0; bases outside the gene matches: 10. The CDR3 runs to 17 residues. The CDR3 DNA reads as TGCAGTGCTAGTCGGTCGTTCGGGACTAGCGGCTCCTACGAGCAGTACTTC. Translation: CSASRSFGTSGSYEQYF.

This clonotype came up a few times. The chain recombines TRBV27 with TRBJ2-7; TRBD2 matches at 10 bases. This CDR3 is built from 14 residues. CDR1 and CDR2 (germline): MNHEY, SMNVEV (reference sequence). The V gene end was trimmed by 6 bases and the J gene end by 6 bases; junction bases not matched to a gene: 8. CDR3 sequence: CASSQGLAATEQYF. The DNA of the CDR3 is TGTGCCAGCAGCCAAGGACTAGCGGCTACCGAGCAGTACTTC.

This clonotype was counted many times. The rearrangement uses TRBV7-2 and TRBJ2-5; TRBD1 matches 11 bases. After removal of 6 bases from V and 4 bases from J, the junction contained 1 base not matched to a gene. This CDR3 is 13 amino acids long. The germline V gene has CDR1 SGHTA and CDR2 FQGNSA. CDR3 residues: CASRDRGRETQYF. CDR3 DNA sequence: TGTGCCAGCAGGGACAGGGGGCGAGAGACCCAGTACTTC.

The chain recombines TRBV5-1 with TRBJ2-6; D tentatively fits TRBD1 or TRBD2 (5 bases each). The CDR3 covers 14 residues. CDR1 and CDR2 (germline): SGHRS, YFSETQ. V gave up 0 bases and J gave up 8 bases, with 9 bases separating them. The CDR3 region is CASSLVGVTNVLTF. The CDR3 DNA sequence: TGCGCCAGCAGCTTGGTGGGGGTTACCAACGTCCTGACTTTC.

The V gene is TRBV28, the J gene TRBJ2-4; D is unclear. Germline CDR1 is MDHEN and CDR2 is SYDVKM. Trimming shortened V by 1 base and J by 5 bases, and 3 bases separated the two germline ends. This CDR3 comprises 12 residues. CDR3: CASSLFQNIQYF. CDR3 DNA sequence: TGTGCCAGCAGTTTATTTCAAAACATTCAGTACTTC.

Many counts were recorded for this clonotype. The V and J genes are TRBV30 and TRBJ2-7; 8 bases line up with TRBD1. Germline CDR1 reads GTSNPN; CDR2 reads SVGIG (reference sequence). The CDR3 loop spans 13 amino acids. J gave up 7 bases and V 3 bases, and 8 bases lay outside the gene matches. CDR3 bases: TGTGCCTGGAGCTCTGGACAGGGAGGAGAGCAGTACTTC. Translating gives CAWSSGQGGEQYF.

The chain employs TRBV29-1 and TRBJ2-1, with TRBD1 matching over 7 bases. The CDR3 runs to 14 residues. The germline V gene has CDR1 SQVTM and CDR2 ANQGSEA. V shed 5 bases, J shed 6 bases, and the junction held 10 bases outside the gene matches. CDR3 bases: TGCAGCGTTTCCCGACAGGGATGGGGCAATGAGCAGTTCTTC. Residues: CSVSRQGWGNEQFF.

This clonotype was seen ten or more times. V gene TRBV28 combines with J gene TRBJ2-7; no clear D gene. Germline CDR1 MDHEN, CDR2 SYDVKM. The CDR3 length is 13 residues. The V gene lost 7 bases and the J gene lost 1 base, with 11 bases spanning the gap. CDR3 sequence reads: CASTRPYSYEQYF. In DNA form, the CDR3 reads TGTGCCAGCACCCGGCCCTATTCCTACGAGCAGTACTTC. The variable domain in full, completed from reference TRBV28 and TRBJ2-7, reads DVKVTQSSRYLVKRTGEKVFLECVQDMDHENMFWYRQDPGLGLRLIYFSYDVKMKEKGDIPEGYSVSREKKERFSLILESASTNQTSMYLCASTRPYSYEQYFGPGTRLTVT.

The CDR3 DNA sequence: TGTGCCAGCAGCCTCAGACTGTCAGATACGCAGTATTTT. Its protein product is CASSLRLSDTQYF. This chain links TRBV16 with TRBJ2-3; D is uncertain. This CDR3 contains 13 residues. Germline lookup yields CDR1 KGHSY and CDR2 FQNENV. The V end was cut by 4 bases, the J end by 4 bases, with 9 bases between. Full variable domain (remainder filled in from reference TRBV16 and TRBJ2-3): GEEVAQTPKHLVRGEGQKAKLYCAPIKGHSYVFWYQQVLKNEFKFLISFQNENVFDETGMPKERFSAKCLPNSPCSLEIQATKLEDSAVYFCASSLRLSDTQYFGPGTRLTVL.

This clonotype was detected a few times. V is TRBV9 and J is TRBJ2-2; weak D call: TRBD1 (6 bases). This CDR3 region has 19 residues. The V and J ends lost 4 bases and 6 bases respectively, with 28 bases between them. CDR1 is SGDLS and CDR2 is YYNGEE in the germline V gene. CDR3: CASSLGAHFPSKLSGELFF. Written as DNA, the CDR3 is TGTGCCAGCAGCCTGGGGGCCCATTTCCCATCGAAGTTATCCGGGGAGCTGTTTTTT. Based on the CDR3 plus reference TRBV9 and TRBJ2-2, the full variable domain is DSGVTQTPKHLITATGQRVTLRCSPRSGDLSVYWYQQSLDQGLQFLIQYYNGEERAKGNILERFSAQQFPDLHSELNLSSLELGDSALYFCASSLGAHFPSKLSGELFFGEGSRLTVL.

The table lists this clonotype with a few counts. This rearrangement joins TRBV30 to TRBJ1-5; 10 bases fit TRBD1. The CDR3 totals 15 residues. Germline-derived CDR1 and CDR2 are GTSNPN and SVGIG (reference sequence). The ends lost 5 bases at V and 6 bases at J; junction bases unmatched: 10. The CDR3 spells CAWGPGQGFGQPQHF. Written as DNA, the CDR3 is TGTGCCTGGGGTCCGGGACAGGGGTTTGGTCAGCCCCAGCATTTT.

The gene calls are TRBV5-5 and TRBJ1-2; 10 nucleotides match TRBD1. The CDR3 has 14 residues. Germline V lookup: CDR1 SGHKS, CDR2 YYEKEE (reference sequence). J lost 5 bases, V lost 3 bases, and 4 bases had no gene match. In nucleotides, the CDR3 is TGTGCCAGCAGCTGGGACAGGGGACGTTATGGCTACACCTTC. Translation gives CASSWDRGRYGYTF. Full variable domain (rest looked up from reference TRBV5-5 and TRBJ1-2): DAGVTQSPTHLIKTRGQQVTLRCSPISGHKSVSWYQQVLGQGPQFIFQYYEKEERGRGNFPDRFSARQFPNYSSELNVNALLLGDSALYLCASSWDRGRYGYTFGSGTRLTVV.

This clonotype appeared a few times. The chain recombines TRBV7-6 with TRBJ1-2; D possibly corresponds to TRBD1 (5 bases). Between the trimmed V and J ends, which lost 4 bases and 7 bases, there was a span of 13 bases. Per the germline V gene, CDR1 is SGHVS and CDR2 is FNYEAQ. The CDR3 contains 13 residues. CDR3 sequence reads: CASSWGGLAGYTF. In nucleotides, the CDR3 is TGTGCCAGCAGCTGGGGGGGATTGGCTGGCTACACCTTC.

This clonotype was counted ten times or more. The chain carries TRBV5-8 and TRBJ2-3; 9 positions match TRBD2. The CDR3 runs 16 residues. Trimming cost V 1 base and J 2 bases; bases outside gene matches: 5. The germline V gene encodes CDR1 SGHTS and CDR2 YDEGEE. This chain's CDR3 is CASSLRLAGPTDTQYF. The CDR3, as DNA: TGTGCCAGCAGCTTGAGGCTAGCGGGACCCACAGATACGCAGTATTTT.

This chain uses TRBV5-5 with TRBJ2-7; perhaps TRBD1 as D (6 bases). The germline gives CDR1 SGHKS, CDR2 YYEKEE (reference sequence). The CDR3 length is 15 residues. Trimming cost V 1 base and J 1 base, with 12 bases left between them. This CDR3 is CASSLMRQASYEQYF. The CDR3 DNA sequence: TGTGCCAGCAGCTTGATGAGACAGGCGTCCTACGAGCAGTACTTC. Full variable domain (rest looked up from reference TRBV5-5 and TRBJ2-7): DAGVTQSPTHLIKTRGQQVTLRCSPISGHKSVSWYQQVLGQGPQFIFQYYEKEERGRGNFPDRFSARQFPNYSSELNVNALLLGDSALYLCASSLMRQASYEQYFGPGTRLTVT.

This clonotype was counted many times. V is TRBV3-1 and J is TRBJ2-3; a weak D match, TRBD2 (5 bases). Germline lookup yields CDR1 LGHDT and CDR2 YNNKEL (reference sequence). This CDR3 has 16 amino acids. V was pared by 2 bases and J by 0 bases, with 12 bases between. This CDR3 reads CASSQIVGKSTDTQYF. In DNA, the CDR3 is TGTGCCAGCAGCCAAATAGTCGGGAAGAGCACAGATACGCAGTATTTT.

In its sample, this clonotype was seen many times. The chain is built from TRBV6-2 or TRBV6-3 and TRBJ2-7, with 9 positions matching TRBD1. Losses at the gene ends were 5 bases for V and 2 bases for J; bases not matched to a gene: 7. Germline loops: CDR1 MNHEY, CDR2 SVGEGT. This CDR3 comprises 15 residues. The CDR3: CASSQTGTGTYEQYF. In DNA, the CDR3 is TGTGCCAGCAGTCAAACCGGGACAGGGACCTACGAGCAGTACTTC.

This clonotype was observed many times. The rearrangement joins TRBV5-1 to TRBJ1-1, with 7 bases that match TRBD1. The CDR3 runs 14 residues. Germline CDR1 is SGHRS and CDR2 is YFSETQ. With 4 bases clipped from V and 2 bases from J, the junction kept 5 bases outside the gene matches. Here the CDR3 reads CASSGGQSNTEAFF. CDR3 bases: TGCGCCAGCAGCGGGGGACAGTCTAACACTGAAGCTTTCTTT.

This clonotype was detected many times. The rearrangement joins TRBV12-3 or TRBV12-4 to TRBJ2-7; weak D call: TRBD2 (6 bases). Between the trimmed V and J ends, which lost 3 bases and 3 bases, there was a span of 15 bases. The CDR3 is 15 residues long. The CDR3 is CASSFGLMGGYEQYF. The CDR3 nucleotides are TGTGCCAGCAGTTTCGGTCTGATGGGGGGCTACGAGCAGTACTTC.

This chain links TRBV6-1 with TRBJ1-1; TRBD1 agrees at 9 bases. Trimming at V came to 4 bases and at J to 6 bases, leaving 3 bases not matched to a gene. The CDR3 has 13 residues. Germline CDR1 MNHNS, CDR2 SASEGT. DNA for the CDR3: TGTGCCAGCAGTGGACAGGGGGGTGCTGAAGCTTTCTTT. Encoded protein: CASSGQGGAEAFF.

This clonotype has a count of ten or more. The rearrangement uses TRBV6-1 and TRBJ1-4; no clear D. Trimming pared 4 bases from V and 4 bases from J, leaving 13 bases between. Germline CDR1 and CDR2: MNHNS and SASEGT. CDR3 length: 15 residues. CDR3 loop: CASSARTGNNEKLFF. The CDR3 DNA reads TGTGCCAGCAGTGCGAGGACGGGCAATAATGAAAAACTGTTTTTT.

The rearrangement joins TRBV27 to TRBJ2-7; D ambiguous. There are 15 residues in the CDR3. CDR1 and CDR2 from the germline V gene are MNHEY and SMNVEV (reference sequence). V was shortened by 7 bases and J by 0 bases, with 16 bases between the two germline ends. The CDR3 sequence is CASTTFFGPSYEQYF. Here the CDR3 DNA reads TGTGCCAGCACTACCTTTTTCGGTCCCTCCTACGAGCAGTACTTC.

This clonotype was counted many times. V gene TRBV19 combines with J gene TRBJ1-1, with TRBD1 matching over 8 bases. Germline CDR1 reads LNHDA; CDR2 reads SQIVND (reference sequence). CDR3 size: 14 residues. Trimming took 7 bases from V and 5 from J; bases not matched to a gene: 9. The DNA for the CDR3 is TGTGCCAGTAATCAGGGGGCAGTTCAAACTGAAGCTTTCTTT. Its translation is CASNQGAVQTEAFF. Full variable domain (rest looked up from reference TRBV19 and TRBJ1-1): DGGITQSPKYLFRKEGQNVTLSCEQNLNHDAMYWYRQDPGQGLRLIYYSQIVNDFQKGDIAEGYSVSREKKESFPLTVTSAQKNPTAFYLCASNQGAVQTEAFFGQGTRLTVV.

This clonotype was counted at least ten times. V gene TRBV20-1 combines with J gene TRBJ1-5, with 8 nucleotides matching TRBD1. The ends lost 6 bases at V and 7 bases at J; junction bases unmatched: 5. Germline V lookup: CDR1 DFQATT, CDR2 SNEGSKA (reference sequence). The CDR3 loop spans 12 amino acids. CDR3 bases: TGCAGTGCGCGAGACAGGGGCCAGCCCCAGCATTTT. Its translation is CSARDRGQPQHF.

This clonotype showed up many times. The chain has TRBV20-1 and TRBJ2-1; D call uncertain. Germline V gives CDR1 DFQATT, CDR2 SNEGSKA (reference sequence). The CDR3 extends over 13 amino acids. With 3 bases removed from V and 2 bases from J, the gap between germline ends came to 8 bases. CDR3 protein: CSASESPYNEQFF. CDR3 bases: TGCAGTGCTAGTGAATCTCCCTACAATGAGCAGTTCTTC.